This T cell receptor (beta chain) derives from a study of T cell clones after liver transplantation. Study overall: Without induction therapy, subjects received standard immunosuppression until 12-24 months post-transplant.

Study-level findings and limits: Graft donor-reactive T cells may have migrated into the graft rather than being deleted.

Trimming shortened V by 5 bases and J by 2 bases, and 15 bases separated the two germline ends. The CDR3 spans 15 residues. Germline V gene lookup returns CDR1 MNHEY and CDR2 SMNVEV (reference sequence). Method: immunoSEQ multiplex PCR; TCRdb's copy keeps in-frame clones and lacks some. Of about 45,000 clones listed, just over 85% were seen once; the top ten hold about 2.5%. Concerning this clone itself: The antigen is not known.

The TCR originated in a human patient who received a liver transplant. The T cells may come from the graft donor. The rearrangement links TRBV27 to TRBJ1-2; maybe TRBD1 (6 bases). The sample consisted of CD4+ T cells from blood, taken 24 months after liver transplant. The CDR3 bases are TGTGCCAGCAGTCCGAACCCCACAGGGAACTATGGCTACACCTTC. Residues: CASSPNPTGNYGYTF.